This note documents a single TCR beta chain sequence. Its antigen is unknown. At one of its ends the junction is not consistent with the germline gene, which may arise from a read error. These data come from a study of T cell repertoires in cytomegalovirus infection. Study in general: Public TCR beta signatures were indicative of both CMV infection and a matching HLA type.

MiXCR, run by TCRdb on the reads, gives a single entry per CDR3 protein. The data hold roughly 720,000 distinct CDR3 sequences, with 35% observed a single time. Study-wide findings and caveats: Summed public TCR beta family frequency identified CMV carriers bearing the relevant HLA. HLA-C-restricted CMV clonotypes gave the most frequent clonotype in two of eight donors.

The source is a human donor in good health (CMV status not recorded). Some clones in this sample may be carry-over from other donors' samples. The specimen was PBMCs.

The CDR3 loop reads CASIGGSSGSNVLTF. CDR3 DNA: TGTGCCAGCATAGGGGGGTCCTCTGGGTCCAACGTCCTGACTTTC. The chain is built from TRBV28 and TRBJ2-6; D may match TRBD1 or TRBD2 (6 bases each). The CDR3 totals 15 residues. Germline CDR1 is MDHEN and CDR2 is SYDVKM.